The present T cell receptor (beta chain) was sequenced within a study of shared clonotypes between healthy human individuals. About the research overall: There were three CD4 naive, three CD4 memory, two CD8 naive and one CD8 memory plates per donor. Study-wide findings and caveats: The researchers took only blood, and tissue repertoires probably look different.

The CDR3 runs to 13 residues. V lost 4 bases to trimming and J lost 4 bases, with 10 bases between them. Germline loops: CDR1 MNHNS, CDR2 SASEGT. All donors were healthy HIV-negative adults lacking recent acute infections or vaccinations. Here immunoSEQ multiplex PCR was the method, and the copy in TCRdb shows in-frame clones only, minus some. The sample lists hundreds of thousands of clones, around four fifths occurring once. As to this clone: Its antigen is unknown.

The V and J genes are TRBV6-1 and TRBJ1-2; no firm D call. The sample taken for sequencing was memory CD4+ T cells sorted from blood. Subset given: CD45RA-negative fraction. The sequence derives from a woman in her thirties in good health. DNA of the CDR3: TGTGCCAGCAGTGCGGAACAGTTCTATGGCTACACCTTC. Its protein product is CASSAEQFYGYTF.